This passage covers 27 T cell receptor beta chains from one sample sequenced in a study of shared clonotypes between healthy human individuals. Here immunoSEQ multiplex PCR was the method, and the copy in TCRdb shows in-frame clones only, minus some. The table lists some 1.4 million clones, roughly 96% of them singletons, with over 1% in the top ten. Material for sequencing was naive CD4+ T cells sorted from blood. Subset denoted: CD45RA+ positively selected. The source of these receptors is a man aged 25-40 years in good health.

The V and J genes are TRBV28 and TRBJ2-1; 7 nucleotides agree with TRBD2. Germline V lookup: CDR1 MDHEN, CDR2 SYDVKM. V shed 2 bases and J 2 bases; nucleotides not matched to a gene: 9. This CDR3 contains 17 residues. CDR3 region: CASSLGPTGLAYNEQFF. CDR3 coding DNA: TGTGCCAGCAGTTTAGGCCCAACCGGACTAGCCTACAATGAGCAGTTCTTC.

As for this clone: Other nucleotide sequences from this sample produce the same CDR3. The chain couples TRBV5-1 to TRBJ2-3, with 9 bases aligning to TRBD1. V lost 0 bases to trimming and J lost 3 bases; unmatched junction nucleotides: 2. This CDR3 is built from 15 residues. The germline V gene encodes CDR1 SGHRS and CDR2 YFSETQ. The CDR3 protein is CASSLGGQGTDTQYF. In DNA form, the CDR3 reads TGCGCCAGCAGCTTGGGTGGACAGGGGACAGATACGCAGTATTTT.

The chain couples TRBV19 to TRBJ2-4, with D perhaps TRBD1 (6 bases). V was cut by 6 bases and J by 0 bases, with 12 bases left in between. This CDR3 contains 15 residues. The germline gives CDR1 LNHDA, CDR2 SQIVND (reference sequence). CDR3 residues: CASRPQGLAKNIQYF. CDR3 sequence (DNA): TGTGCCAGTAGACCACAGGGTCTAGCCAAAAACATTCAGTACTTC.

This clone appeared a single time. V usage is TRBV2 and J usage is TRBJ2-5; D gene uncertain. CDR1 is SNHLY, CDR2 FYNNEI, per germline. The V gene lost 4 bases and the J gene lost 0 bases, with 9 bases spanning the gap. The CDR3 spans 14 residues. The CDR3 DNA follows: TGTGCCAGCAGTGCCCTGATTTACCAAGAGACCCAGTACTTC. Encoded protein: CASSALIYQETQYF.

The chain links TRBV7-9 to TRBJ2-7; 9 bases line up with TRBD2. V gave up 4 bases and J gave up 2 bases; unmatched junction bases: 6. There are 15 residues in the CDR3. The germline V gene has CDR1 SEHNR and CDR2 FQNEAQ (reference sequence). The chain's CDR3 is CASSSWTSDPYEQYF. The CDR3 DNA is TGTGCCAGCAGCTCCTGGACTAGCGATCCCTACGAGCAGTACTTC.

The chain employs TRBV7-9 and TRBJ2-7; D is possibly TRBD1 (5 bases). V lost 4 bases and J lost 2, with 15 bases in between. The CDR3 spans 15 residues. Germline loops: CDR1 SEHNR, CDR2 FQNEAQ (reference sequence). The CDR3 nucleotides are TGTGCCAGCAGCTCTGGACAAGATAAAACCTACGAGCAGTACTTC. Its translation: CASSSGQDKTYEQYF.

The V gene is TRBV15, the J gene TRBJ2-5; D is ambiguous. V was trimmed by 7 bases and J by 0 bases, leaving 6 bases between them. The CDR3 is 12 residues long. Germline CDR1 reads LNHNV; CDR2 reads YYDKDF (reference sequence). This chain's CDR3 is CATTPDQETQYF. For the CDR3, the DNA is TGTGCCACCACCCCGGACCAAGAGACCCAGTACTTC.

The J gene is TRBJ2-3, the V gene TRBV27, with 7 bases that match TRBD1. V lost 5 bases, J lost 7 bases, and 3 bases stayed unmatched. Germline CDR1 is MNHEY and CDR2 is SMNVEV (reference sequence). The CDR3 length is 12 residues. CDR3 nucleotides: TGTGCCAGCAGTGACAGGGTCAATACGCAGTATTTT. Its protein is CASSDRVNTQYF.

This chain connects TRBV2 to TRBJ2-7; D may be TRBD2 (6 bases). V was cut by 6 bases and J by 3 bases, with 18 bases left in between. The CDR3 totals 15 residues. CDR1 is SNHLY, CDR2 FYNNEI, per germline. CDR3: CASSRRDPGVYEQYF. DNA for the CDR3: TGTGCCAGCAGCCGGAGGGATCCTGGGGTCTACGAGCAGTACTTC.

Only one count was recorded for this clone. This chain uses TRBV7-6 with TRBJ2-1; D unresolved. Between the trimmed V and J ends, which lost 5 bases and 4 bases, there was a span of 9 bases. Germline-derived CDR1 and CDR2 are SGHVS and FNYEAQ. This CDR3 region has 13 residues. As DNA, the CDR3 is TGTGCCAGCAGCCCCCTCCAATACAATGAGCAGTTCTTC. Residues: CASSPLQYNEQFF.

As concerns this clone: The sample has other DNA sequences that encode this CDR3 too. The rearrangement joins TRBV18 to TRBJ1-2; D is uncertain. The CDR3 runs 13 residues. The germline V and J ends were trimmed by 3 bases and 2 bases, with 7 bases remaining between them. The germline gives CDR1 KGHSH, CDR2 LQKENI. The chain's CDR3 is CASSPGANYGYTF. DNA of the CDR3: TGTGCCAGCTCACCGGGAGCCAACTATGGCTACACCTTC.

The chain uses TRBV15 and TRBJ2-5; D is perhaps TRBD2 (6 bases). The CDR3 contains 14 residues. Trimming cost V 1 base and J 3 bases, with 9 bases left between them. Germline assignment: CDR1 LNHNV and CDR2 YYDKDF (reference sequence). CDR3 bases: TGTGCCACCAGCAGAGTCGGGACTGAAGAGACCCAGTACTTC. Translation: CATSRVGTEETQYF.

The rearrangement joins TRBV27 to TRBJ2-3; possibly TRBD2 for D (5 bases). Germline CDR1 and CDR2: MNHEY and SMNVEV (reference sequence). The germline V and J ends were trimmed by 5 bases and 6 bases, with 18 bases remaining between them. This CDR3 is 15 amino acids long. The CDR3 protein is CASSPRFPRVDTQYF. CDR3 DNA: TGTGCCAGCAGTCCCCGTTTCCCGAGGGTTGATACGCAGTATTTT.

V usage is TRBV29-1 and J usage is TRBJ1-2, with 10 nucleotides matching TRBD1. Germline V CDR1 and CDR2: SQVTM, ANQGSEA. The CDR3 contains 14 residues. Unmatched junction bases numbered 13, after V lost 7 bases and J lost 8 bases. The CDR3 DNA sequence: TGCAGCGCCGCCCCGGGACAGGGGATTGGGGGCTACACCTTC. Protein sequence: CSAAPGQGIGGYTF.

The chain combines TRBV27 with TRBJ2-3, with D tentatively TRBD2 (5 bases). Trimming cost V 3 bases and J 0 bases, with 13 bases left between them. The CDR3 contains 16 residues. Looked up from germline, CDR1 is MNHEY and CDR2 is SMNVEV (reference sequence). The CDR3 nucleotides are TGTGCCAGCAGTTTCGTCAGACTACTTAGCACAGATACGCAGTATTTT. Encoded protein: CASSFVRLLSTDTQYF.

CDR3 region: CASSLGQVIKTRETQYF. For the CDR3, the DNA is TGTGCCAGCAGCTTAGGTCAGGTGATAAAAACGCGGGAGACCCAGTACTTC. The genes are TRBV7-8 and TRBJ2-5, with no clear D. The CDR3 loop spans 17 amino acids. Germline values: CDR1 SGHVS, CDR2 FQNEAQ. V lost 1 base, J lost 5 bases, and 20 bases lay in between.

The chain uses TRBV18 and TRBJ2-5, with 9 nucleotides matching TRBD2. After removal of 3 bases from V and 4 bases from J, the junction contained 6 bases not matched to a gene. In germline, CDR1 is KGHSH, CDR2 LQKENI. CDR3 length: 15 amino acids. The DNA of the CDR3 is TGTGCCAGCTCACCGCTAGCGGGAACTGTAGAGACCCAGTACTTC. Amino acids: CASSPLAGTVETQYF.

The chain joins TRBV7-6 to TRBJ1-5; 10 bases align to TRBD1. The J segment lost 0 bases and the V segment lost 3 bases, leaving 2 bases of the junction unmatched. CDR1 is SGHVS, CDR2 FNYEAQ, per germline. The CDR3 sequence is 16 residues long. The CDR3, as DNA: TGTGCCAGCAGCTTGACAGGGGGCGGTAGCAATCAGCCCCAGCATTTT. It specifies CASSLTGGGSNQPQHF. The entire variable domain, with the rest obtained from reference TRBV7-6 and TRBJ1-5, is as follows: GAGVSQSPRYKVTKRGQDVALRCDPISGHVSLYWYRQALGQGPEFLTYFNYEAQQDKSGLPNDRFSAERPEGSISTLTIQRTEQRDSAMYRCASSLTGGGSNQPQHFGDGTRLSIL.

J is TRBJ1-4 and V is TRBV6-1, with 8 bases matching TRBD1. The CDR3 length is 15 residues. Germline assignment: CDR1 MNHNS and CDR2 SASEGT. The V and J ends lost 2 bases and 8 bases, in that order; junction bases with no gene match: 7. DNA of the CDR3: TGTGCCAGCAGTGAACCTGGACAGGGTGAGGAAAAACTGTTTTTT. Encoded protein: CASSEPGQGEEKLFF.

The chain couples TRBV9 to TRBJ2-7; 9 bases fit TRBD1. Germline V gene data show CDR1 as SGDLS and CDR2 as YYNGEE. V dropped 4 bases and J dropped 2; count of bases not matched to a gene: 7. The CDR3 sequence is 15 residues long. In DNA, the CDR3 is TGTGCCAGCAGCACAGGGACAGGGCCTACCTACGAGCAGTACTTC. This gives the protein CASSTGTGPTYEQYF.

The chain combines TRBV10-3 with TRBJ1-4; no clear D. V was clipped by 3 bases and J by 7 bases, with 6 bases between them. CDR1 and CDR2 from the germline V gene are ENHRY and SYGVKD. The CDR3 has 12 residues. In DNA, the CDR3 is TGTGCCATCAGTGATAGGAGTGAAAAACTGTTTTTT. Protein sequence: CAISDRSEKLFF.

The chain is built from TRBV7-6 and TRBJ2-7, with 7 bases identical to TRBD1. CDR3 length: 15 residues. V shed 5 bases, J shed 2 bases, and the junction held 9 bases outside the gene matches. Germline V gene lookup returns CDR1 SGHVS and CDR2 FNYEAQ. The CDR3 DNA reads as TGTGCCAGCAGCCAAGGGGGCGCGTCGACCTACGAGCAGTACTTC. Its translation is CASSQGGASTYEQYF.

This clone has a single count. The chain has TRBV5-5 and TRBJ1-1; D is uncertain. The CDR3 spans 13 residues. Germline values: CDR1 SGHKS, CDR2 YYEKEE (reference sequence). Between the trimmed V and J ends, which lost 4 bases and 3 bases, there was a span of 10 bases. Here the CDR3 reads CASSVTEYTEAFF. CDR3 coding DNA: TGTGCCAGCAGCGTTACAGAGTACACTGAAGCTTTCTTT.

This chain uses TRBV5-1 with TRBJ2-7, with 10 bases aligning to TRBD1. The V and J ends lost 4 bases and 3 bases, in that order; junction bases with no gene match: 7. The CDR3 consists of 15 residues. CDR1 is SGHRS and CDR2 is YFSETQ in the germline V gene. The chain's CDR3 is CASSNDGTGVYEQYF. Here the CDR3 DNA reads TGCGCCAGCAGCAACGACGGGACAGGGGTCTACGAGCAGTACTTC.

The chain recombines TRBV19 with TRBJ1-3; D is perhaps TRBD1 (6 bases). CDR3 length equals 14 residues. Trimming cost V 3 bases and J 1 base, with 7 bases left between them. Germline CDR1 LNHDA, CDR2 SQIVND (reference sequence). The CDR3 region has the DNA TGTGCCAGTAGTATGACAGGTTCTGGAAACACCATATATTTT. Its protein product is CASSMTGSGNTIYF. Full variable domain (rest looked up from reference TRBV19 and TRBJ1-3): DGGITQSPKYLFRKEGQNVTLSCEQNLNHDAMYWYRQDPGQGLRLIYYSQIVNDFQKGDIAEGYSVSREKKESFPLTVTSAQKNPTAFYLCASSMTGSGNTIYFGEGSWLTVV.

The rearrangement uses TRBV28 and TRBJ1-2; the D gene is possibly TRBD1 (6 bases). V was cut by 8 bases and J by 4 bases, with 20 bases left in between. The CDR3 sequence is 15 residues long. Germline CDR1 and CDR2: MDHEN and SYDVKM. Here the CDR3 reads CASSTGAQNLYGYTF. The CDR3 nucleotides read TGTGCCAGCTCTACGGGGGCACAGAACCTCTATGGCTACACCTTC.

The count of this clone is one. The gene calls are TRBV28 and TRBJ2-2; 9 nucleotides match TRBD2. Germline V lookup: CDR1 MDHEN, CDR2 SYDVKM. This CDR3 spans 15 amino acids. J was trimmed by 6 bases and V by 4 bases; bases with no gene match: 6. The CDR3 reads CASSSLAGRAGELFF. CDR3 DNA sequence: TGTGCCAGCAGTTCCCTAGCGGGGCGGGCCGGGGAGCTGTTTTTT.